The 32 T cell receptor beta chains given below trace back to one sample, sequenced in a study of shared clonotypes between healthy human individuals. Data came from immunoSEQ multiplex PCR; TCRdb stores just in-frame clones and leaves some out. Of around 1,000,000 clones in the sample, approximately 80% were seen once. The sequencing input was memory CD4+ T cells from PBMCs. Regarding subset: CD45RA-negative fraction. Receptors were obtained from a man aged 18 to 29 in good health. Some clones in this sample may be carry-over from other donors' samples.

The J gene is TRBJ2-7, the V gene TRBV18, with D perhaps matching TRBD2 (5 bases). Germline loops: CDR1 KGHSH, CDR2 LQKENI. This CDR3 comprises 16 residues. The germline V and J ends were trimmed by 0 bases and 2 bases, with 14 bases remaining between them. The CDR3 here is CASSPPSKRSTYEQYF. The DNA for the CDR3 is TGTGCCAGCTCACCACCCTCCAAGCGGTCCACCTACGAGCAGTACTTC.

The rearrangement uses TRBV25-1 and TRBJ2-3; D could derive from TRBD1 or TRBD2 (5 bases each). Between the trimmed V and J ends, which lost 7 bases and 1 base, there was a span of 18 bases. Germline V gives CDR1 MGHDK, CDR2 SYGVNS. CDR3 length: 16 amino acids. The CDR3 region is CASTRGVGFGTDTQYF. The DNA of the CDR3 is TGTGCCAGCACCCGAGGGGTGGGATTCGGCACAGATACGCAGTATTTT.

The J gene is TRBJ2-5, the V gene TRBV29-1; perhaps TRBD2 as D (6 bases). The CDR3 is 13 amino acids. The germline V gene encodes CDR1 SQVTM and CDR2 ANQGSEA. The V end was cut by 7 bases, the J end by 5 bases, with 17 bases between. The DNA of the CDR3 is TGCAGCGGGGCCTTAGGGAGCGGGGAGACCCAGTACTTC. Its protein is CSGALGSGETQYF.

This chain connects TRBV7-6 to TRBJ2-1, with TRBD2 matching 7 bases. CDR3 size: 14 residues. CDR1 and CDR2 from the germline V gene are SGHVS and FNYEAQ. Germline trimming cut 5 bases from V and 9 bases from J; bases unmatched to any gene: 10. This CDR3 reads CASSAATSTSEQFF. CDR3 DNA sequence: TGTGCCAGCAGCGCCGCGACTAGCACCAGTGAGCAGTTCTTC.

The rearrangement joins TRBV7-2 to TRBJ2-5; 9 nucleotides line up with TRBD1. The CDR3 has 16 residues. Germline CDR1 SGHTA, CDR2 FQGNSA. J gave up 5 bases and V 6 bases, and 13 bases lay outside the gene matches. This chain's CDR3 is CASSYSRTGARETQYF. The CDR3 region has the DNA TGTGCCAGCAGTTATTCTCGGACAGGGGCCCGGGAGACCCAGTACTTC.

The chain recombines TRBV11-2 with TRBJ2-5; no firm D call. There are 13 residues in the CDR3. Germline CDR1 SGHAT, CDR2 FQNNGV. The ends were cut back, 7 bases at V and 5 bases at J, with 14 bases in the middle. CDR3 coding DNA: TGTGCCAGCACCACCCGCGGAGAGGAGACCCAGTACTTC. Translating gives CASTTRGEETQYF. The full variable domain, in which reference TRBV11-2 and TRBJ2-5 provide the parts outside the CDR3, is EAGVAQSPRYKIIEKRQSVAFWCNPISGHATLYWYQQILGQGPKLLIQFQNNGVVDDSQLPKDRFSAERLKGVDSTLKIQPAKLEDSAVYLCASTTRGEETQYFGPGTRLLVL.

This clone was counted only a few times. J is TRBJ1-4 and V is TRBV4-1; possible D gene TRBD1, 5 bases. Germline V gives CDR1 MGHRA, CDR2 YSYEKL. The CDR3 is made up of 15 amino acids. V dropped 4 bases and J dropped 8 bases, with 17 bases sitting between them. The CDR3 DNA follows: TGCGCCAGCAGCCCTCAGGGTAGGACGGTCGAAAAACTGTTTTTT. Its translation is CASSPQGRTVEKLFF.

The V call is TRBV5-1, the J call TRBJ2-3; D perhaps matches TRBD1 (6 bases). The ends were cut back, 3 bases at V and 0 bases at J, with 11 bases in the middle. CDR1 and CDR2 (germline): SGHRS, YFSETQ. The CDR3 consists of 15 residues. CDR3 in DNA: TGCGCCAGCAGCTACAGGGCAACTAGCACAGATACGCAGTATTTT. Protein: CASSYRATSTDTQYF.

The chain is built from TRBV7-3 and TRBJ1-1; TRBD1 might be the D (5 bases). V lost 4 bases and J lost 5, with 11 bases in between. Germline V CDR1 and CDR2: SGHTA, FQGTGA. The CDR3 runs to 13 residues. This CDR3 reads CASSSTVKTEAFF. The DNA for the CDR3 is TGTGCCAGCAGCTCGACAGTTAAAACTGAAGCTTTCTTT.

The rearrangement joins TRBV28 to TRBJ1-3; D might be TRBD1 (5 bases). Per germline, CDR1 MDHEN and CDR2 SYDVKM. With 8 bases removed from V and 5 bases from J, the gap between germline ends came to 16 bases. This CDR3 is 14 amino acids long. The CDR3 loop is CASRDGENRNTIYF. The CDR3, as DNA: TGTGCCAGCCGGGACGGAGAGAATAGAAACACCATATATTTT.

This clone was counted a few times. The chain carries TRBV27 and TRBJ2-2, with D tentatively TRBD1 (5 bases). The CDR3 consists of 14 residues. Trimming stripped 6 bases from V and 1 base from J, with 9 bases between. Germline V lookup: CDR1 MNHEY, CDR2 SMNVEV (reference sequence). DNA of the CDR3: TGTGCCAGCAGGCCCAGGGTGAACACCGGGGAGCTGTTTTTT. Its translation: CASRPRVNTGELFF.

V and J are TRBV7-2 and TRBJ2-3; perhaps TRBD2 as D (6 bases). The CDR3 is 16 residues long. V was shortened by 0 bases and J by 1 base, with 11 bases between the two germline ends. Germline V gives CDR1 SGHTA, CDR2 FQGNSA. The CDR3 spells CASSLAPASGTDTQYF. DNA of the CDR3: TGTGCCAGCAGCTTAGCGCCGGCTAGCGGCACAGATACGCAGTATTTT. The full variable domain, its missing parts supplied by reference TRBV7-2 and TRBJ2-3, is GAGVSQSPSNKVTEKGKDVELRCDPISGHTALYWYRQSLGQGLEFLIYFQGNSAPDKSGLPSDRFSAERTGGSVSTLTIQRTQQEDSAVYLCASSLAPASGTDTQYFGPGTRLTVL.

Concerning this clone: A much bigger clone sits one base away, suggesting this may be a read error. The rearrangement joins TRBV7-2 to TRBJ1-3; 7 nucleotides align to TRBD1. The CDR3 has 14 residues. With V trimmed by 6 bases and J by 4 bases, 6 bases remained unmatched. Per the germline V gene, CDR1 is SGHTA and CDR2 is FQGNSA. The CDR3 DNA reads TGTGCCAGCAGTCATACAGGGGTGGGAAACACCATATATTTT. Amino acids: CASSHTGVGNTIYF.

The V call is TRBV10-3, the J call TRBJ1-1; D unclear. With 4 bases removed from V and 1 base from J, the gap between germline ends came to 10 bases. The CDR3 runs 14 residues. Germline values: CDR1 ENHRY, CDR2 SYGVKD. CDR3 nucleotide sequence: TGTGCCATCAGTGTCTCGCGGGGGAACACTGAAGCTTTCTTT. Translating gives CAISVSRGNTEAFF.

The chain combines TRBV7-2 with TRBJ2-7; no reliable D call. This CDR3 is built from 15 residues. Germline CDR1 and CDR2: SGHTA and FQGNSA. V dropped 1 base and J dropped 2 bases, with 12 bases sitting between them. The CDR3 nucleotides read TGTGCCAGCAGCTTAGTGACCAGCTTTACCTACGAGCAGTACTTC. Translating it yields CASSLVTSFTYEQYF.

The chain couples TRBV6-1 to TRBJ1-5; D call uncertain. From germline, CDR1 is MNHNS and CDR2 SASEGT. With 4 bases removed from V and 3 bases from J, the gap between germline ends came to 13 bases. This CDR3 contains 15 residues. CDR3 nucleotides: TGTGCCAGCAGTGTTGCAGCTGATCTCAATCAGCCCCAGCATTTT. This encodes CASSVAADLNQPQHF.

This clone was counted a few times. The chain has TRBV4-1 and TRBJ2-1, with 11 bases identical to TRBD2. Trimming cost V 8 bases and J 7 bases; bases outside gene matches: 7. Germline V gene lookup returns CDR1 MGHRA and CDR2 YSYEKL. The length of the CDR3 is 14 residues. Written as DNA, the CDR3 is TGCGCCAGCCGGGGACTAGCGGAAGGAAATGAGCAGTTCTTC. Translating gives CASRGLAEGNEQFF.

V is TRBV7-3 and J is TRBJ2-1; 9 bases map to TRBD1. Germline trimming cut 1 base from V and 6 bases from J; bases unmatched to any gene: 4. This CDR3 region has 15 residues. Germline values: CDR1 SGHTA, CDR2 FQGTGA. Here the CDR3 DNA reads TGTGCCAGCAGCTTAAGGGGACAGGGAGCCAATGAGCAGTTCTTC. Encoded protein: CASSLRGQGANEQFF.

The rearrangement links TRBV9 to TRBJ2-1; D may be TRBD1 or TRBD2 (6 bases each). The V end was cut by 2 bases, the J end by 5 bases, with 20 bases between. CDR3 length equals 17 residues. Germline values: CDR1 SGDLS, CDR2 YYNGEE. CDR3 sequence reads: CASSVLAGGGVDNEQFF. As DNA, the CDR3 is TGTGCCAGCAGCGTTCTAGCCGGGGGCGGAGTTGACAATGAGCAGTTCTTC. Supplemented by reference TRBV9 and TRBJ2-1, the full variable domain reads DSGVTQTPKHLITATGQRVTLRCSPRSGDLSVYWYQQSLDQGLQFLIQYYNGEERAKGNILERFSAQQFPDLHSELNLSSLELGDSALYFCASSVLAGGGVDNEQFFGPGTRLTVL.

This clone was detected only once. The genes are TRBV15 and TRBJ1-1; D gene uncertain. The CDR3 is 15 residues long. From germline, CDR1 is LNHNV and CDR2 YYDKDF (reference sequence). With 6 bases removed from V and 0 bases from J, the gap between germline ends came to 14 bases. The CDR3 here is CATSLGRLMNTEAFF. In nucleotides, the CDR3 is TGTGCCACCAGTCTGGGCAGGTTGATGAACACTGAAGCTTTCTTT.

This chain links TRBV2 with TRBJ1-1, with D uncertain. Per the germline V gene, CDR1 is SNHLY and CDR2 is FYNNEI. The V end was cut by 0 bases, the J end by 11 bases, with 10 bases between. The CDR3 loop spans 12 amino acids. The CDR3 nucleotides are TGTGCCAGCAGTGAAGCGGGATGGAAGGCTTTCTTT. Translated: CASSEAGWKAFF.

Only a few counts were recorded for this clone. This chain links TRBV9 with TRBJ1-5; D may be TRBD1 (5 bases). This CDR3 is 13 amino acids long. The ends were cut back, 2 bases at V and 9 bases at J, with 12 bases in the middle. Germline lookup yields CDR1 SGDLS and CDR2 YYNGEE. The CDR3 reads CASSVGLGGPQHF. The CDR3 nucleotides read TGTGCCAGCAGCGTGGGACTGGGAGGGCCCCAGCATTTT. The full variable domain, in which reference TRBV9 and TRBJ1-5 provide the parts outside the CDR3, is DSGVTQTPKHLITATGQRVTLRCSPRSGDLSVYWYQQSLDQGLQFLIQYYNGEERAKGNILERFSAQQFPDLHSELNLSSLELGDSALYFCASSVGLGGPQHFGDGTRLSIL.

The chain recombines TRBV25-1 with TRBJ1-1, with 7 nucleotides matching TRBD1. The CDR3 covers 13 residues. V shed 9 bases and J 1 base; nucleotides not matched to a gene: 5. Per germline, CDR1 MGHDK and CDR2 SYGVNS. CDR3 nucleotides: TGTGCCAGTAATCGACAGGGGAACACTGAAGCTTTCTTT. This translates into CASNRQGNTEAFF.

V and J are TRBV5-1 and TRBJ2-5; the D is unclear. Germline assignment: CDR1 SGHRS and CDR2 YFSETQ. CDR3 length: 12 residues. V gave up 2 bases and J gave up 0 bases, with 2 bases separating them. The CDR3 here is CASSFYQETQYF. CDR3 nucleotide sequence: TGCGCCAGCAGCTTTTACCAAGAGACCCAGTACTTC. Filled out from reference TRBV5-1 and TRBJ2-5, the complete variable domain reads KAGVTQTPRYLIKTRGQQVTLSCSPISGHRSVSWYQQTPGQGLQFLFEYFSETQRNKGNFPGRFSGRQFSNSRSEMNVSTLELGDSALYLCASSFYQETQYFGPGTRLLVL.

The CDR3, as DNA: TGCGCCAGCAGACCCGGGACGGGGGGCTCCGGGGAGCTGTTTTTT. It encodes CASRPGTGGSGELFF. This chain connects TRBV5-1 to TRBJ2-2; maybe TRBD2 (7 bases). V was pared by 5 bases and J by 6 bases, with 17 bases between. The CDR3 has 15 residues. Germline loops: CDR1 SGHRS, CDR2 YFSETQ.

The CDR3: CASSSGGLGTQYF. CDR3 nucleotides: TGTGCCAGCAGCTCGGGGGGGCTCGGTACGCAGTATTTT. This chain connects TRBV7-3 to TRBJ2-3, with 8 nucleotides matching TRBD2. Germline lookup yields CDR1 SGHTA and CDR2 FQGTGA. Trimming at V came to 4 bases and at J to 8 bases, leaving 5 bases not matched to a gene. The CDR3 covers 13 residues. Full variable domain (remainder filled in from reference TRBV7-3 and TRBJ2-3): GAGVSQTPSNKVTEKGKYVELRCDPISGHTALYWYRQSLGQGPEFLIYFQGTGAADDSGLPNDRFFAVRPEGSVSTLKIQRTERGDSAVYLCASSSGGLGTQYFGPGTRLTVL.

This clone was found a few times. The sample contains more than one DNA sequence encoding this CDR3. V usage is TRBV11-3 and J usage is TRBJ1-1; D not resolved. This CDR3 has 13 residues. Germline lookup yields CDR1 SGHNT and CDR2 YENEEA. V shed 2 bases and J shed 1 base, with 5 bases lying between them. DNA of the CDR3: TGTGCCAGCAGCTTACTGGAGAACACTGAAGCTTTCTTT. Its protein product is CASSLLENTEAFF. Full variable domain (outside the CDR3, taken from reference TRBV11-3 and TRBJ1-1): EAGVVQSPRYKIIEKKQPVAFWCNPISGHNTLYWYLQNLGQGPELLIRYENEEAVDDSQLPKDRFSAERLKGVDSTLKIQPAELGDSAVYLCASSLLENTEAFFGQGTRLTVV.

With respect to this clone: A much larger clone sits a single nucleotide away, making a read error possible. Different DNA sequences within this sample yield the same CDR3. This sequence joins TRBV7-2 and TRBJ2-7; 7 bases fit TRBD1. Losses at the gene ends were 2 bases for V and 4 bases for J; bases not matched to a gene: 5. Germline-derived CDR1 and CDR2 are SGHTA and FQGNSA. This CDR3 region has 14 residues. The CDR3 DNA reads TGTGCCAGCAGCTTAAGACAGGGACCATACGAGCAGTACTTC. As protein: CASSLRQGPYEQYF.

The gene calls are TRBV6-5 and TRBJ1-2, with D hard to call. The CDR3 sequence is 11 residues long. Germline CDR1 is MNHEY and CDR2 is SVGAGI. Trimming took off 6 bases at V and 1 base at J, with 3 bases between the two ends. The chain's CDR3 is CASRGNYGYTF. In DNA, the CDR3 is TGTGCCAGCAGGGGTAACTATGGCTACACCTTC.

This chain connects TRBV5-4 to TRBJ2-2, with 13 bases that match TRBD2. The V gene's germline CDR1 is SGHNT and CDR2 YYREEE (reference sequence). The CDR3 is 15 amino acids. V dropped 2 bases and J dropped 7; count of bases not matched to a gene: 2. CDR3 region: CASSFGTSGNGELFF. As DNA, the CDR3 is TGTGCCAGCAGCTTTGGGACTAGCGGGAACGGGGAGCTGTTTTTT.

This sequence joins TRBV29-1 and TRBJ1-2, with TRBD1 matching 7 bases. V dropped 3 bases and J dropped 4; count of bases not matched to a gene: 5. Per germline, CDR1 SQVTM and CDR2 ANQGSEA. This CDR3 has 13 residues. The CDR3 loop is CSVDSGQIYGYTF. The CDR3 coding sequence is TGCAGCGTTGACTCGGGACAGATCTATGGCTACACCTTC.

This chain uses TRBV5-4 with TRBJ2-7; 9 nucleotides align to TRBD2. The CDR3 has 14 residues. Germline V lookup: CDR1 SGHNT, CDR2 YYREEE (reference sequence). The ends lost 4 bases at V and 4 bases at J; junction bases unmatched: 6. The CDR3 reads CASSLGTSRYEQYF. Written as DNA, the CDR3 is TGTGCCAGCAGCCTAGGGACTAGCAGGTACGAGCAGTACTTC.